The next 9 T cell receptor beta chains were all read from a single sample in a study of T cell responses to AZD1222 COVID-19 vaccine. Produced via immunoSEQ multiplex PCR; TCRdb's table is partial and in-frame only. The sample holds about 190,000 clones, 94% seen once. Specimen: peripheral blood, collected on day 0 of AZD1222 vaccination. All receptors come from an adult in good health.

The chain recombines TRBV6-2 or TRBV6-3 with TRBJ1-5; possibly TRBD1 for D (6 bases). V was shortened by 1 base and J by 0 bases, with 13 bases between the two germline ends. There are 17 residues in the CDR3. The germline gives CDR1 MNHEY, CDR2 SVGEGT. CDR3 sequence (DNA): TGTGCCAGCAGTTACTTAAGGGGAGGGGGTAGCAATCAGCCCCAGCATTTT. Amino acid sequence: CASSYLRGGGSNQPQHF.

J is TRBJ2-7 and V is TRBV5-1, with TRBD2 matching 14 bases. From germline, CDR1 is SGHRS and CDR2 YFSETQ. This CDR3 comprises 16 residues. V lost 7 bases and J lost 4; bases outside the gene matches: 10. The CDR3 region is CASGTIGTSGSYEQYF. CDR3 sequence (DNA): TGCGCCAGCGGCACCATTGGGACTAGCGGGAGTTACGAGCAGTACTTC.

The V and J genes are TRBV19 and TRBJ1-6, with no clear D. With 3 bases removed from V and 9 bases from J, the gap between germline ends came to 12 bases. The CDR3 length is 14 residues. Germline V gene sequence: CDR1 LNHDA, CDR2 SQIVND (reference sequence). Here the CDR3 reads CASSIARGGSPLHF. The CDR3 DNA sequence: TGTGCCAGTAGTATTGCCCGGGGAGGTTCACCCCTCCACTTT.

The chain couples TRBV4-2 to TRBJ2-1, with 8 bases identical to TRBD2. The germline gives CDR1 LGHNA, CDR2 YNFKEQ. Trimming took 3 bases from V and 7 from J; bases not matched to a gene: 14. This CDR3 spans 17 amino acids. The CDR3 DNA sequence: TGTGCCAGCAGCCAGTCGGGGGGACTAGACTCCAAAAATGAGCAGTTCTTC. Its protein product is CASSQSGGLDSKNEQFF.

The rearrangement joins TRBV7-3 to TRBJ2-2; TRBD1 matches at 10 bases. The CDR3 loop spans 17 amino acids. Unmatched junction bases numbered 8, after V lost 6 bases and J lost 1 base. In germline, CDR1 is SGHTA, CDR2 FQGTGA. This CDR3 is CASSPRQGAGNTGELFF. In DNA form, the CDR3 reads TGTGCCAGCAGTCCTAGACAGGGGGCAGGGAACACCGGGGAGCTGTTTTTT.

V and J are TRBV5-4 and TRBJ2-5; D gene ambiguous. The CDR3 contains 13 residues. Germline CDR1 reads SGHNT; CDR2 reads YYREEE (reference sequence). V was pared by 4 bases and J by 8 bases, with 15 bases between. The CDR3 DNA reads TGTGCCAGCAGCCCAGACCCCTCCGGTACCCAGTACTTC. Residues: CASSPDPSGTQYF.

The chain uses TRBV9 and TRBJ2-2, with 9 positions matching TRBD2. Germline CDR1 is SGDLS and CDR2 is YYNGEE. V trimming: 5 bases; J trimming: 3 bases; junction bases outside the gene matches: 11. There are 17 residues in the CDR3. CDR3 DNA: TGTGCCAGCAGTCCTAGCGGGGCCCCGACGCACACCGGGGAGCTGTTTTTT. Its translation: CASSPSGAPTHTGELFF.

This chain uses TRBV9 with TRBJ2-5; a possible D gene is TRBD2 (5 bases). Trimming shortened V by 0 bases and J by 5 bases, and 11 bases separated the two germline ends. The CDR3 sequence is 14 residues long. CDR1 SGDLS and CDR2 YYNGEE come from the germline V gene. The CDR3 reads CASSVDPGVETQYF. The CDR3 region has the DNA TGTGCCAGCAGCGTAGACCCCGGGGTCGAGACCCAGTACTTC.

The CDR3: CASSRDSSRRNEKLFF. The DNA of the CDR3 is TGCGCCAGCAGCCGGGACAGCTCCCGGCGTAATGAAAAACTGTTTTTT. This chain joins TRBV5-1 and TRBJ1-4; 7 bases are a match to TRBD1. The junction had 10 bases not matched to a gene; V was cut back by 4 bases and J by 4 bases. The germline CDR1 and CDR2 sequences are SGHRS and YFSETQ. There are 16 residues in the CDR3.